This T cell receptor (beta chain) emerged from a study of cytomegalovirus exposure and HLA in healthy donors. Findings and caveats of the study: When a later analysis compared HLA-associated TCR beta chains with equally common others, the HLA-associated chains turned out to be more clonally expanded and to have lower generation probabilities. At a 0.05 false discovery rate, a later analysis found 18,000 or so TCR beta sequences to be associated with HLA alleles. From TCR beta sequences, most subjects' HLA-A and HLA-B alleles were reportedly predicted accurately.

The PCR made use of 60 Vbeta and 13 Jbeta primers. Generated by immunoSEQ multiplex PCR, the TCRdb table keeps only in-frame clones and is missing some. This table has over 100,000 clones, around 80% appearing once. A remark on this clone: Its antigen remains unknown. The junction shows a germline mismatch at one end, possibly a read error.

Germline CDR1 reads SGHNT; CDR2 reads YYREEE (reference sequence). The CDR3 totals 13 residues. Sequencing used PBMCs. The V gene is TRBV5-4, the J gene TRBJ1-2; possibly TRBD1 for D (6 bases). This receptor was taken from a man aged 25 to 40 in good health and CMV-seropositive. The CDR3 nucleotides are TGTGCCAGCAGCTTGGAGGGGGACTATGGCTACCCCTTC. It codes for CASSLEGDYGYPF.